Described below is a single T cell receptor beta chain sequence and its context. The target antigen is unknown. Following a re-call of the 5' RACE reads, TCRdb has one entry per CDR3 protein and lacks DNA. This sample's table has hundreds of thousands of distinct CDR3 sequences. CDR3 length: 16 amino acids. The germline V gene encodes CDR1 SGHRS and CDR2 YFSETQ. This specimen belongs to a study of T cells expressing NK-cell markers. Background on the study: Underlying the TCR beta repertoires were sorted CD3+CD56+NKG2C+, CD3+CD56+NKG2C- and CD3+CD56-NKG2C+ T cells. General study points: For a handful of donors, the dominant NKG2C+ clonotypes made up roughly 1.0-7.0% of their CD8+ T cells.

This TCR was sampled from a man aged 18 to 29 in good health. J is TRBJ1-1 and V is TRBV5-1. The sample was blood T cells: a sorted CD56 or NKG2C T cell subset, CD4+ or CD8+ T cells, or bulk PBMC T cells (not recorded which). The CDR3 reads CASSSAGFGINTEAFF. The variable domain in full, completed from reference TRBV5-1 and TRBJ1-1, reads KAGVTQTPRYLIKTRGQQVTLSCSPISGHRSVSWYQQTPGQGLQFLFEYFSETQRNKGNFPGRFSGRQFSNSRSEMNVSTLELGDSALYLCASSSAGFGINTEAFFGQGTRLTVV.